The sequence of this T cell receptor (beta chain) was determined in a study of vaccination effects on CD4 cells after COVID-19. On the study more broadly: Prior to sequencing, the ViraFEST assay stimulated PBMC with viral peptide pools, which expanded the antigen-specific CD4+ T cells. A few convalescent patients gave samples early and late after vaccination.

Data came from immunoSEQ multiplex PCR; TCRdb stores just in-frame clones and leaves some out. Of 40,000 to 45,000 clones detected, over 60% appear once; the ten largest clones hold about 3.7%. Culturing for roughly 9 days preceded CD4+ T cell isolation. Confirmation by PCR established that the person had SARS-CoV-2 infection between March and December 2020. All participants had two doses of either the BNT162b2 or mRNA-1273 vaccine. Both day 3 and day 7 saw half the medium replaced with IL-2 medium. This clone was seen a handful of times. Its antigen is as yet unknown. Germline V CDR1 and CDR2: KGHSH, LQKENI. This CDR3 comprises 16 residues. Trimming took 2 bases from V and 6 from J; bases not matched to a gene: 6.

Source: CD4+ T cells from PBMCs cultured without peptide, taken after COVID-19 vaccination. The clonotype comes from a human donor who had a prior SARS-CoV-2 infection. V gene TRBV18 combines with J gene TRBJ2-7, with 14 bases identical to TRBD2. CDR3 in DNA: TGTGCCAGCTCACCAACCGGGACTAGCGGGAGAGGCGAGCAGTACTTC. Translating gives CASSPTGTSGRGEQYF.